This note documents a single TCR beta chain sequence. Its specificity is not known. This entry comes from a study of T cells in Graves' hyperthyroidism and ophthalmopathy. Study information: Before any treatment, at initial diagnosis, peripheral blood was collected. Study conclusions and caveats: Within blood appeared most thyroid clonotypes that had expanded above 0.001.

The CDR3 totals 14 residues. The junction had 4 bases not matched to a gene; V was cut back by 6 bases and J by 5 bases. From germline, CDR1 is MNHEY and CDR2 SMNVEV (reference sequence). RNA transcripts were the template for amplifying TCR beta CDR3 regions. TCR CDR3 underwent first-round RT-PCR with the HTBI primer set. TCRdb reprocessed the multiplex PCR reads with MiXCR, giving one entry per CDR3 protein. Here the sample spans around 500,000 distinct CDR3 sequences, less than 15% being singletons. Graves' hyperthyroidism qualified as stable when ophthalmopathy did not progress within 18 months. Diagnosis rested on symptoms, serum thyroxine and TRAb, thyroid ultrasound, and orbital computed tomography.

The sample taken for sequencing was blood. J is TRBJ2-3 and V is TRBV27, with TRBD2 matching 11 bases. The clonotype was recovered from a woman between 40 and 50 years old with Graves' hyperthyroidism. CDR3 in amino acids: CASSTGTSGDTQYF. The CDR3, as DNA: TGTGCCAGCAGCACCGGGACTAGCGGAGATACGCAGTATTTT.